This TCR beta chain originates from a study of response to subunit inactivated influenza vaccine. Overall study findings and caveats: Authors suggested few new T cells are recruited by each seasonal influenza vaccination.

V was clipped by 3 bases and J by 4 bases; unmatched bases: 4. This CDR3 has 14 amino acids. CDR1 MGHDK and CDR2 SYGVNS come from the germline V gene. TCRdb analysed the RT-PCR reads with MiXCR anew, one entry per CDR3 protein. The sample lists hundreds of thousands of distinct CDR3 sequences, 15% to 20% seen once, with under 13% in the top ten. This clonotype was detected a few times. Its antigen remains unidentified. This chain links TRBV25-1 with TRBJ1-1, with 8 bases fitting TRBD1. This TCR came from a man aged 50 to 59 who received an inactivated influenza vaccine. The sample was PBMCs from blood, taken around 5 days after vaccination. CDR3 protein: CASSEDRVLTEAFF. The CDR3 nucleotides are TGTGCCAGCAGTGAGGACAGGGTACTCACTGAAGCTTTCTTT.